This T cell receptor (beta chain) was recorded in a study of identical twins. Study-wide findings and caveats: For out-of-frame alpha sequences shared by twins, low generation probability was in excess.

TCRdb re-derived calls from the 5' RACE reads in MiXCR, one entry per CDR3 protein. Of nearly 900,000 distinct CDR3 sequences detected, 9% to 15% appear once; the ten largest clones hold about 1.5%. This clonotype is a singleton in its sample. Antigen specificity is unknown. The CDR3 sequence is 15 residues long. In germline, CDR1 is SEHNR, CDR2 FQNEAQ (reference sequence). The V end was cut by 2 bases, the J end by 0 bases, with 9 bases between. This same sample was also taken into another study, of yellow fever vaccine responses in identical twins.

Sequencing was performed on PBMCs. The sequence derives from a woman aged 18-29 years in good health. The chain employs TRBV7-9 and TRBJ2-3, with unresolved D. CDR3 sequence reads: CASSLQTQSTDTQYF. The CDR3 bases are TGTGCCAGCAGCTTACAGACCCAAAGCACAGATACGCAGTATTTT.